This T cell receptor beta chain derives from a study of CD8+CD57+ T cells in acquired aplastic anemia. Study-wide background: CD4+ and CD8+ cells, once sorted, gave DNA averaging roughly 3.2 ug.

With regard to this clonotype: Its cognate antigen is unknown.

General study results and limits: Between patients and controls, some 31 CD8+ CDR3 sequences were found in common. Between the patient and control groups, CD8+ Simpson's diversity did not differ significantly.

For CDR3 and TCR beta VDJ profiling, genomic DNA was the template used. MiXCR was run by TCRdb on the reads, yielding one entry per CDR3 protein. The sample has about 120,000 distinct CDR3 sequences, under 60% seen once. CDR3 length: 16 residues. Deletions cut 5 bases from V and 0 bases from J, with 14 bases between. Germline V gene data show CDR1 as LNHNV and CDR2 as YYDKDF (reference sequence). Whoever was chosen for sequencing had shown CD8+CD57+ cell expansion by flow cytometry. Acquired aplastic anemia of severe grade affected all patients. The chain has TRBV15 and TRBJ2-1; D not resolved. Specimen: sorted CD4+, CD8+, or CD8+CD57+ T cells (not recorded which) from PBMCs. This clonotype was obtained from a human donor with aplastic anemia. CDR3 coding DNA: TGTGCCACCAGCCGCCCTAAATCTGCCTCCTACAATGAGCAGTTCTTC. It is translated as CATSRPKSASYNEQFF.